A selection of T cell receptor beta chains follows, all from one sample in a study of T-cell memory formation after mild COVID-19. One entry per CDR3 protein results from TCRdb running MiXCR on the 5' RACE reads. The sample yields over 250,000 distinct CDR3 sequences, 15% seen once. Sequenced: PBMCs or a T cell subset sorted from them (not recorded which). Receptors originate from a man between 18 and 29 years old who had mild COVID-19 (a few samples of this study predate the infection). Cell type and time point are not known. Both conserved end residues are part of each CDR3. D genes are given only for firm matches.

CASNWPDTQYF	-	TRBV6-5
CAWSGVGELFF	-	TRBV30
CASGAAGQGSAEQYF	TRBD1	TRBV7-9
CSATPFARGGEETQYF	TRBD2	TRBV20-1
CASSTRGEKLFF	TRBD1	TRBV2
CSASSAHETQYF	-	TRBV20-1
CATSRQTGTENTEAFF	-	TRBV15
CASSPGASGGHSTDTQYF	TRBD2	TRBV4-1
CASRWSETNEKLFF	-	TRBV2
CASSRSRLDNEQFF	-	TRBV6-5
CASSPWGNSNQPQHF	-	TRBV5-5
CASGRGAGEQFF	-	TRBV5-1
CASSGTSGGTSSYEQYF	TRBD2	TRBV19
CSAGTGYEQYF	TRBD1	TRBV20-1
CAISSLLAVTDTQYF	TRBD2	TRBV10-3
CASSSSVGDPGELFF	-	TRBV5-8
CASSYSLNNEQFF	-	TRBV6-5
CASSLQGQLDEKLFF	-	TRBV6-2/TRBV6-3